This T cell receptor (beta chain) was documented in a study of blood T cell repertoires in COVID-19. Overall study: The origin of the acute and convalescent COVID-19 samples was the United States, Italy and Spain. Nucleic acid was either cDNA or gDNA, and it came from T cells, B-cell-depleted T cells, or PBMCs.

The study drew participants aged about 18 to 95 years from roughly 25 US areas. Assay used: immunoSEQ multiplex PCR; TCRdb lists only in-frame clones, some missing. This sample carries more than 200,000 clones, roughly 91% of them seen once, and the ten largest clones take less than 8%. CDR1 and CDR2 (germline): MDHEN, SYDVKM. J lost 12 bases, V lost 2 bases, and 8 bases had no gene match. The CDR3 extends over 14 amino acids. The TCR sequence derives from a man aged 25-40 years in a cohort exposed to, infected with or recovered from COVID-19 (not recorded which). The sequencing input was PBMCs or T cells enriched from blood (not recorded which). The chain couples TRBV28 to TRBJ2-7, with 12 bases fitting TRBD2. CDR3 nucleotides: TGTGCCAGCAGTTTAGTCGGACTAGCGGGAAGGCTGTACTTC. Translation: CASSLVGLAGRLYF.